The T cell receptor beta chain described here comes from a study of graft-versus-host responses after intestinal transplantation. In the study overall: Recipients across the board were started on anti-thymocyte globulin induction, then kept on tacrolimus and steroids for two to four years.

Responders labeled with CFSE (approximately 200,000) were plated with approximately 200,000 irradiated, violet-dye-labeled stimulators. The CDR3 runs 14 residues. CDR1 and CDR2 (germline): LGHNA, YNFKEQ. The V end lost 5 bases, the J end lost 2 bases, and 13 bases lay between the germline ends. Profiled with immunoSEQ multiplex PCR; TCRdb holds only in-frame clones, not every one. Of roughly 7,000 clones detected, about 22% appear once; the ten largest clones hold 4% to 4.5%. The study, taken as a whole, reports: Recipient marrow harbored GvH clones, some of which surfaced first in ileum or blood.

The chain has TRBV4-2 and TRBJ2-7, with D unclear. The clonotype comes from a human patient who was an organ donor for intestinal transplantation. Material: alloreactive CD4+ T cells from a mixed lymphocyte reaction culture, obtained before transplantation. Documented subset: CFSE-low proliferating T cells sorted from roughly six-day pre-transplant mixed lymphocyte reaction (GvH or HvG direction). The CDR3 protein is CASSLERLTYEQYF. The CDR3 DNA reads TGTGCCAGCAGCTTAGAGAGGCTAACCTACGAGCAGTACTTC.